Described below is a single T cell receptor beta chain sequence and its context. Authors' methods: Cell counts per sample came from amplifying reference gene primers. Sequencing was performed with immunoSEQ multiplex PCR; in TCRdb, only in-frame clones are kept and a portion is missing. V and J calls and clone size are given by that table; D and trimming were obtained from the DNA. The sample holds roughly 78,000 clones, about nine tenths seen once. These data belong to a study of blood T cell repertoires in COVID-19. About the research overall: In each case, the material was cDNA or gDNA derived from T cells, B-cell-depleted T cells, or PBMCs.

The germline V gene has CDR1 SGDLS and CDR2 YYNGEE. The CDR3 extends over 13 amino acids. Trimming removed 3 bases from V and 6 bases from J, with 12 bases in between. The specimen was peripheral blood. J is TRBJ1-2 and V is TRBV9; D perhaps matches TRBD1 (6 bases). The sequence came from a woman in her sixties or seventies with acute or convalescent COVID-19. For the CDR3, the DNA is TGTGCCAGCAGCGCGGGACAAAGGGATGGCTACACCTTC. This translates into CASSAGQRDGYTF.